This T cell receptor (beta chain) came from a study of cytomegalovirus exposure and HLA in healthy donors (dated by TCRdb to 2016 to 2017). With regard to the full study: An earlier analysis of about 530 of the donors reported 250 to 350 Gb of sequence data and 100 million to 120 million unique TCR beta sequences obtained from around 180 million T cells. About 280 gigabases of sequencing data and approximately 92 million unique TCR sequences made up an early release that covered approximately 650 HLA-typed donors. The genetic ancestry cluster associated with self-reported Caucasian donors included 65% to 90% of the approximately 400 genotyped donors. The study aimed to test whether cataloging public T cell receptors could reveal signatures of past pathogen exposure. The study profiled the T cell repertoires of more than 500 subjects by immunosequencing and related them to cytomegalovirus serostatus. Besides the first cohort of approximately 710 subjects, a separate validation cohort made up of over 95 different subjects was used. High-throughput TCR immunosequencing, statistical association of individual TCRs with disease status, and machine learning were combined to predict cytomegalovirus infection status. A later analysis re-analyzed previously published TCR beta repertoires from 500 to 700 donors and added high-resolution HLA genotyping to study TCR occurrence patterns. Rather than drawing on any new phenotypic data, the later analysis identified candidate immune exposures from TCR beta sequences and the way those sequences occurred across donors. To decide whether each TCR beta V gene segment behaved as functional or pseudogenic, an earlier analysis of approximately 620 of the donors relied on high-throughput TCR beta sequencing. Donor age, sex, ethnicity and CMV serostatus were compiled together with the repertoire data. A later genetic analysis used genome-wide SNP genotypes for about 65% of the 666 donors, treating that subset as a discovery cohort. Every discovery cohort repertoire had been produced on one sequencing platform. HLA typing included class I and class II loci at four-digit resolution. Typing coverage differed by locus: A, B, C, DRB1 and DQB1 were typed in about 620-640 donors, DQA1 in approximately 520, DPA1 in around 580, and DPB1 in about 450. A handful of DR-DQ haplotypes were handled as single units for association and clustering because linkage in the cohort was strong. Among 300 to 500 genotyped donors of the cohort, an average of around 250,000 unique TCR beta nucleotide sequences was sequenced per donor, of which about 19% were non-productive.

This clone was seen only once. What this receptor recognizes is not known. Qualities for individual bases were not recorded, and no much larger clone is one base off. In total, about 650 healthy bone marrow donors made up the cohort. Cohort members were all nominally healthy when sampled, although unrecorded immune exposures were likely present. The donor was CMV seropositive and belonged to the group of some 290 seropositive cohort members. Each donor provided a peripheral blood sample, and peripheral blood mononuclear cells were used for TCR beta sequencing. The Qiagen DNeasy Blood Extraction Kit was used to extract genomic DNA from the blood cell samples. What the research found in general, with its limitations: Because the 87-base-pair reads could not distinguish some IMGT-functional V segments, including TRBV6-2 and TRBV6-3, those segments were excluded. In a later genetic analysis, fewer N-insertions in productive TCRs were reported among donors in an Asian-associated ancestry cluster than the approximately 670-donor mean. In a later analysis, several top co-occurrence clusters were reported to appear linked to parvovirus B19, influenza, CMV and Epstein-Barr virus. According to a later analysis, TCR association rates differed among HLA loci, with DRB1 alleles showing the most associated TCRs and HLA-C alleles showing the fewest. Across donors, most TCR sequences were observed very rarely, whereas some public TCRs were present in many individuals. A few of the identified cytomegalovirus-associated TCR beta chains were confirmed in vitro to be specific for cytomegalovirus antigens. Broadly in line with IMGT annotations, most TCR beta V segments showed up in productive rearrangements about 90% or about 30% of the time in an earlier analysis of a few hundred of the donors. The earlier analysis of 450 to 700 of the donors excluded 15 to 20 rarely observed V segments, including chromosome 9 orphons, because counts were too low. A later analysis found that HLA-associated TCR beta chains were more clonally expanded and had lower generation probabilities than equally common non-associated chains. Linkage disequilibrium might explain the correlated functional status among segregating V segments, but an unknown experimental factor could not be ruled out. The study gave a list of under 200 TCR beta chains associated with cytomegalovirus. CMV serostatus was the only immune exposure information available for the cohort. This cohort had only TCR beta chains sequenced, and the lack of alpha or paired-chain data limited which features could be detected. At a false discovery rate of 0.05, a later analysis linked 15,000 to 20,000 TCR beta sequences to specific HLA alleles. A further reported finding was that TCR beta sequences accurately predicted the HLA-A and HLA-B alleles for most subjects in the first cohort. Because HLA typing was unavailable for some donors at each locus, only the typed subset was used in association tests. The sequencing pipeline was judged likely to have produced a cluster of highly shared sequence variants as a technical artifact. Sequencing depth was assumed to be roughly uniform across donors in the presence/absence analyses, though that assumption may not hold. An association between a missense DCLRE1C variant and V-gene and J-gene trimming of TCR beta chains was found in a later genetic analysis and replicated in an independent cohort. It was suggested by the authors that the approach could potentially be generalized to other disease states and immunological phenotypes. In both the original and validation cohorts, the classifier was reported to diagnose cytomegalovirus status with high specificity and sensitivity. Assigning TCR associations to individual alleles was difficult when HLA alleles, especially DR and DQ, strongly co-occurred. According to a later analysis, most CMV-associated TCR beta chains appeared to be HLA-restricted, and the HLA associations seemed to be driven largely by CMV exposure.

The library was generated by the immunoSEQ multiplex PCR assay. For the multiplex PCR, a mixture combining 60 forward primers for TCR Vbeta segments and 13 reverse primers for TCR Jbeta segments was used. The CDR3 region of rearranged TCR beta genes was amplified from genomic DNA by a multiplex PCR assay. The amplified TCR beta libraries were sequenced on the Illumina HiSeq System as 87-base-pair reads. On the authors' methods: A later analysis counted about 80 million unique TCR beta chains across the 666 repertoires, and some 12 million of these chains were shared by at least two donors. Raw reads were error-corrected and collapsed into unique sequences by a nearest-neighbor algorithm in which closely related sequences were merged to remove PCR and sequencing errors. Alignment of CDR3 sequences to IMGT reference sequences was used to assign V, D and J gene segments. Each retained sequence needed at least a six-nucleotide match to both a V gene segment and a J gene segment. Rearrangements were called productive when the CDR3 lacked stop codons and stayed in frame with V and J; all others were non-productive. CDR3 was defined by IMGT convention, running from the second conserved V-encoded cysteine to the conserved J-encoded phenylalanine. In an earlier analysis of around 570 of the donors, sequences lacking an unambiguous match to a single V gene segment were excluded. In an earlier analysis of almost 600 of the donors, a V segment was called functional when productive rearrangements were above 56.7%, and segregating when the standard deviation between donors exceeded 5%. A statistical classification framework was built for diagnosing cytomegalovirus status from the catalog of TCR beta chain sequences. In a later analysis, TCR nucleotide sequences were compared against IMGT/GENE-DB human TR gene sequences so that V and J genes could be assigned. The TCRdist pipeline was used in a later analysis to assign CDR3 sequences and most-parsimonious VDJ recombination scenarios. In a later analysis, each TCR beta chain was defined by its CDR3 amino acid sequence together with its V-gene family, and reads without a unique V-gene family were excluded. To address suspected cross-contamination and a sequencing artifact, a later analysis removed several hundred highly shared, low-generation-probability nucleotide sequences. In a later analysis, a clonal expansion index for each public chain was calculated from normalized within-repertoire ranks of inferred template counts. In a later analysis, generation probabilities were computed using a VDJ recombination model fitted to out-of-frame rearrangements, and the results were checked against IGoR. In a later analysis, hypergeometric tests were used to score TCR-TCR, TCR-HLA and TCR-CMV co-occurrence, with a repertoire-size bias correction applied to TCR pairs. A later analysis estimated false discovery rates by permuting HLA or CMV assignments 20 times. In a later analysis, co-occurring TCRs were grouped using DBSCAN, and TCRdist sequence similarity was added for clustering within HLA-allele-positive subsets. Repertoires with fewer than 30,000 or more than 120,000 public chains were left out of co-occurrence clustering, as were four to six repertoires with anomalous nucleotide sharing. In TCRdb, the immuneACCESS table is reduced to in-frame sequences with V and J assigned. These tables do not hold every clone; where another copy was compared, an unresolved V gene accounts for under half, and the others remain unexplained. The DNA gave D and trimming, while V, J and clone size come from that table. This sample has about 40,000 clones in its table, and about 66% of those were observed once. In total, the top ten clones hold roughly 18% of the sample.

Trimming takes 3 bases off V and 2 bases off J; junction bases not matched to a gene: 5. From cysteine to phenylalanine, the CDR3 is 15 amino acids long. This entry keeps only the CDR3 DNA: 45 bases, framed from base 1. Via the germline V gene, CDR1 is LGHNA and CDR2 YNFKEQ. Here the chain combines TRBV4-2 and TRBJ2-5, and 8 junction bases match TRBD1. The TCR originated in a man aged 50-59 years in good health and CMV-seropositive. Sequencing input: PBMCs. The CDR3 reads CASSQANRGQETQYF. The DNA sequence is given as TGTGCCAGCAGCCAGGCAAACAGGGGGCAAGAGACCCAGTACTTC.